The 18 T cell receptor beta chains listed next were all sequenced from one sample in a study of blood T cells in healthy people across ages. Using a J-beta primer mix together with a sample-barcoded 5' primer, a second PCR was run for roughly 7 to 12 cycles. TCRdb fed the 5' RACE reads into MiXCR, producing one record per CDR3 protein. This sample has around 500,000 distinct CDR3 sequences; around a quarter occur once, and the top ten carry 3.6%. These data also featured in a second study, about T cells of mothers and their children.

The material sequenced was blood. The source of these receptors is a boy between 2 and 15 years old in good health.

This clonotype was seen once. The chain uses TRBV3-1 and TRBJ1-2; D uncertain. The CDR3 consists of 13 residues. Trimming cost V 0 bases and J 7 bases, with 9 bases left between them. Germline lookup yields CDR1 LGHDT and CDR2 YNNKEL (reference sequence). The CDR3 region is CASSQDFGAGYTF. In DNA, the CDR3 is TGTGCCAGCAGCCAAGACTTCGGCGCTGGCTACACCTTC.

This chain uses TRBV4-2 with TRBJ2-3, with TRBD2 matching over 11 bases. In germline, CDR1 is LGHNA, CDR2 YNFKEQ. The CDR3 sequence is 16 residues long. V was pared by 3 bases and J by 2 bases, with 4 bases of the junction left unmatched. The CDR3 is CASSQLAGGPTDTQYF. In DNA, the CDR3 is TGTGCCAGCAGCCAGCTAGCGGGGGGACCCACAGATACGCAGTATTTT.

The V and J genes are TRBV29-1 and TRBJ2-1, with D maybe TRBD2 (6 bases). CDR1 is SQVTM, CDR2 ANQGSEA, per germline. V shed 7 bases and J shed 3 bases, with 13 bases lying between them. This CDR3 region has 13 residues. The CDR3 bases are TGCAGCGCCGAGGGGACTTTCTACAATGAGCAGTTCTTC. Translating gives CSAEGTFYNEQFF.

This clonotype was recorded a few times. The J gene is TRBJ2-5, the V gene TRBV3-1, with D possibly matching TRBD2 (6 bases). The V end was cut by 2 bases, the J end by 4 bases, with 17 bases between. The length of the CDR3 is 16 residues. The germline gives CDR1 LGHDT, CDR2 YNNKEL (reference sequence). CDR3 in DNA: TGTGCCAGCAGCCAAATGACTAGACGGGTTGGAGAGACCCAGTACTTC. Protein sequence: CASSQMTRRVGETQYF.

This chain connects TRBV7-9 to TRBJ2-3, with D tentatively TRBD1 (5 bases). From germline, CDR1 is SEHNR and CDR2 FQNEAQ (reference sequence). Trimming took off 4 bases at V and 2 bases at J, with 16 bases between the two ends. The CDR3 covers 16 residues. The DNA for the CDR3 is TGTGCCAGCAGCTCCGCTAGACAGCCTGACACAGATACGCAGTATTTT. Its translation: CASSSARQPDTDTQYF.

The rearrangement joins TRBV7-2 to TRBJ2-3, with D possibly being TRBD1 (6 bases). CDR3 length equals 14 residues. V shed 3 bases and J shed 4 bases, with 11 bases lying between them. CDR1 is SGHTA, CDR2 FQGNSA, per germline. CDR3: CASSFQGIADTQYF. The CDR3, as DNA: TGTGCCAGCAGCTTTCAGGGGATAGCAGATACGCAGTATTTT.

The table lists this clonotype with a few counts. CDR3 bases: TGCAGTGCTATCGCCAACACCATATATTTT. Protein sequence: CSAIANTIYF. The chain employs TRBV20-1 and TRBJ1-3; D is undetermined. Looked up from germline, CDR1 is DFQATT and CDR2 is SNEGSKA (reference sequence). The V and J ends lost 4 bases and 7 bases respectively, with 5 bases between them. The CDR3 runs 10 residues.

This clonotype has a single count. The CDR3 here is CASSQGGALRETQYF. The CDR3 DNA is TGCGCCAGCAGCCAAGGTGGGGCCCTCCGGGAGACCCAGTACTTC. The chain joins TRBV4-3 to TRBJ2-5, with D perhaps matching TRBD1 (5 bases). The CDR3 covers 15 residues. Trimming pared 1 base from V and 5 bases from J, leaving 14 bases between. In germline, CDR1 is LGHNA, CDR2 YSLEER.

V and J are TRBV6-2 or TRBV6-3 and TRBJ2-3; perhaps TRBD2 as D (5 bases). Deletions cut 5 bases from V and 5 bases from J, with 8 bases between. There are 12 residues in the CDR3. Per the germline V gene, CDR1 is MNHEY and CDR2 is SVGEGT. CDR3 nucleotide sequence: TGTGCCAGCAGTAGGACTCGAGATACGCAGTATTTT. It translates to CASSRTRDTQYF.

This clonotype was seen a handful of times. One end of the junction is discordant with germline, which a read error may explain. V is TRBV5-5 and J is TRBJ2-4; D not certain. Germline CDR1 reads SGHKS; CDR2 reads YYEKEE (reference sequence). The CDR3 runs to 16 residues. CDR3 amino acids: CASSLDRIRAKNIQYF. The CDR3 nucleotides are TGTGCCAGCAGCTTGGACCGCATTCGAGCCAAAAACATTCAGTACTTT.

This clonotype showed up just a few times. The V call is TRBV29-1, the J call TRBJ2-1, with 9 nucleotides matching TRBD1. The J call could be wrong; TRBJ2-7 is a better fit for the DNA end. Germline assignment: CDR1 SQVTM and CDR2 ANQGSEA. This CDR3 has 14 residues. The CDR3 nucleotides are TGCAGCGTTGACCTCACGGGACAGGGACGCGAGCAGTACTTC. As protein: CSVDLTGQGREQYF.

This clonotype was seen only a few times. J is TRBJ2-5 and V is TRBV4-1; D possibly corresponds to TRBD2 (5 bases). The CDR3 is made up of 16 amino acids. Trimming cost V 1 base and J 4 bases, with 16 bases left between them. Germline V gene sequence: CDR1 MGHRA, CDR2 YSYEKL. CDR3 bases: TGCGCCAGCAGCCAAGGACTCCCGGGGAACAGAGAGACCCAGTACTTC. Residues: CASSQGLPGNRETQYF.

The chain uses TRBV20-1 and TRBJ2-1; 7 bases fit TRBD1. The germline V gene encodes CDR1 DFQATT and CDR2 SNEGSKA (reference sequence). The V segment lost 2 bases and the J segment 1 base; nucleotides outside the gene matches: 8. The CDR3 totals 16 residues. CDR3 protein: CSARPPGQRSYNEQFF. The CDR3 DNA reads TGCAGTGCTAGACCCCCGGGACAGAGATCCTACAATGAGCAGTTCTTC.

This clonotype was counted a few times. This chain uses TRBV30 with TRBJ2-7; D tentatively reads TRBD1 or TRBD2 (5 bases each). Germline V gene sequence: CDR1 GTSNPN, CDR2 SVGIG (reference sequence). CDR3 length equals 12 residues. The ends were cut back, 0 bases at V and 5 bases at J, with 8 bases in the middle. The CDR3, as DNA: TGTGCCTGGAGTGTACTAGGGGACGAGCAGTACTTC. It specifies CAWSVLGDEQYF.

The rearrangement uses TRBV14 and TRBJ1-2; D gene unclear. This CDR3 comprises 14 residues. The ends were cut back, 1 base at V and 4 bases at J, with 10 bases in the middle. Looked up from germline, CDR1 is SGHDN and CDR2 is FVKESK. CDR3 sequence: CASSQARTPYGYTF. The CDR3 coding sequence is TGTGCCAGCAGCCAAGCGCGGACCCCCTATGGCTACACCTTC.

The rearrangement links TRBV20-1 to TRBJ2-3, with D maybe TRBD2 (5 bases). V was trimmed by 5 bases and J by 2 bases, leaving 17 bases between them. This CDR3 has 15 amino acids. Germline assignment: CDR1 DFQATT and CDR2 SNEGSKA (reference sequence). The CDR3: CSARRTSQHTDTQYF. CDR3 in DNA: TGCAGTGCTCGGAGAACTAGTCAGCACACAGATACGCAGTATTTT.

The rearrangement uses TRBV14 and TRBJ2-3; D is ambiguous. Germline CDR1 SGHDN, CDR2 FVKESK. V was clipped by 3 bases and J by 2 bases, with 6 bases between them. The CDR3 has 13 amino acids. This CDR3 reads CASSQTPTDTQYF. CDR3 bases: TGTGCCAGCAGCCAGACGCCCACAGATACGCAGTATTTT. Using reference TRBV14 and TRBJ2-3 for the parts outside the CDR3, the full variable domain is EAGVTQFPSHSVIEKGQTVTLRCDPISGHDNLYWYRRVMGKEIKFLLHFVKESKQDESGMPNNRFLAERTGGTYSTLKVQPAELEDSGVYFCASSQTPTDTQYFGPGTRLTVL.

This clonotype was observed a few times. The chain links TRBV16 to TRBJ2-1, with 9 bases identical to TRBD1. Germline V gives CDR1 KGHSY, CDR2 FQNENV. Trimming at V came to 3 bases and at J to 5 bases, leaving 5 bases not matched to a gene. CDR3 length: 15 residues. The CDR3 loop is CASSHRDRANNEQFF. The CDR3 DNA follows: TGTGCCAGCAGCCACAGGGACAGGGCAAACAATGAGCAGTTCTTC. Based on the CDR3 plus reference TRBV16 and TRBJ2-1, the full variable domain is GEEVAQTPKHLVRGEGQKAKLYCAPIKGHSYVFWYQQVLKNEFKFLISFQNENVFDETGMPKERFSAKCLPNSPCSLEIQATKLEDSAVYFCASSHRDRANNEQFFGPGTRLTVL.